This TCR beta chain was sequenced during a study of CXCR3-negative and CXCR3-positive naive CD8 T cells. CDR3 length equals 15 residues. UMI labels and 5' RACE were used to prepare the TRB cDNA libraries. No DNA is given; TCRdb re-called the 5' RACE reads and lists each CDR3 protein once. With about 150,000 distinct CDR3 sequences in the sample, the ten largest clones hold 0.41%. Comments on this clonotype: Its antigen remains unidentified.

Notes on the study in general: The study found that naive CXCR3-negative and CXCR3-positive cells shared TRBV-TRBJ usage, while memory cells differed. More hydrophobic TRB CDR3s were found in CXCR3-positive naive cells than in CXCR3-negative naive cells.

The clonotype was recovered from a human donor in good health. Some clones in this sample may be carry-over from other donors' samples. The chain is built from TRBV21-1 and TRBJ2-6. TRBV21-1 is listed as a pseudogene. The sequencing input was naive CXCR3+ CD8+ T cells from blood. Subset reported: CD45RO-CCR7+CD27+CD95- naive CD8+ T cells expressing CXCR3 (TNR3+). The CDR3 sequence is CASSKGSSGANVLTF.